One and the same sample provided the 20 T cell receptor beta chains below, sequenced in a study of blood T cell repertoires in COVID-19. Clones were sequenced by immunoSEQ multiplex PCR, and TCRdb holds only the in-frame ones, with some missing. This repertoire shows some 110,000 clones, approximately 80% found once; its top ten account for 13% to 15%. Sequences were obtained from peripheral blood. The receptor set was obtained from a woman aged 55-69 years with acute or convalescent COVID-19.

This sequence joins TRBV5-1 and TRBJ1-1; TRBD1 might be the D (5 bases). CDR3 size: 15 residues. The ends were cut back, 4 bases at V and 2 bases at J, with 15 bases in the middle. From germline, CDR1 is SGHRS and CDR2 YFSETQ. The CDR3 nucleotides read TGCGCCAGCAGCCAAGGGAGGGGTTTTAACACTGAAGCTTTCTTT. This sequence encodes CASSQGRGFNTEAFF. Complete variable domain (other parts from reference TRBV5-1 and TRBJ1-1): KAGVTQTPRYLIKTRGQQVTLSCSPISGHRSVSWYQQTPGQGLQFLFEYFSETQRNKGNFPGRFSGRQFSNSRSEMNVSTLELGDSALYLCASSQGRGFNTEAFFGQGTRLTVV.

J is TRBJ1-3 and V is TRBV7-2; no firm D call. Trimming shortened V by 1 base and J by 2 bases, and 15 bases separated the two germline ends. The CDR3 loop spans 17 amino acids. CDR1 SGHTA and CDR2 FQGNSA come from the germline V gene. This chain's CDR3 is CASSLVVGARAGNTIYF. The DNA for the CDR3 is TGTGCCAGCAGCTTAGTTGTGGGCGCGCGGGCTGGAAACACCATATATTTT.

The chain employs TRBV19 and TRBJ1-5; TRBD1 might be the D (5 bases). CDR3 size: 16 residues. V was pared by 3 bases and J by 10 bases, with 22 bases between. Germline assignment: CDR1 LNHDA and CDR2 SQIVND (reference sequence). Written as DNA, the CDR3 is TGTGCCAGTAGTATGGCAAAAATCAGGGTTGTTTCACCCCAGCATTTT. Translating it yields CASSMAKIRVVSPQHF.

This clone has just one count. This sequence joins TRBV28 and TRBJ1-2, with a possible D match to TRBD1 (5 bases). Germline assignment: CDR1 MDHEN and CDR2 SYDVKM. The CDR3 sequence is 13 residues long. Trimming stripped 5 bases from V and 4 bases from J, with 11 bases between. The CDR3 DNA follows: TGTGCCAGCAGTCGGGGGGGGACCTATGGCTACACCTTC. It is translated as CASSRGGTYGYTF.

This clone was seen a few times. The genes are TRBV6-1 and TRBJ1-4; possible D gene TRBD1, 6 bases. The CDR3 sequence is 14 residues long. Germline V lookup: CDR1 MNHNS, CDR2 SASEGT. The V end lost 0 bases, the J end lost 7 bases, and 9 bases lay between the germline ends. CDR3 sequence (DNA): TGTGCCAGCAGTGAAGCGAGACAGGCTGAAAAACTGTTTTTT. Protein sequence: CASSEARQAEKLFF.

This chain joins TRBV7-2 and TRBJ1-5, with D maybe TRBD1 (5 bases). With 5 bases removed from V and 5 bases from J, the gap between germline ends came to 16 bases. Germline loops: CDR1 SGHTA, CDR2 FQGNSA. This CDR3 region has 15 residues. The DNA of the CDR3 is TGTGCCAGCAGCAGAGAGGGAGGAGGGGATCAGCCCCAGCATTTT. Translating gives CASSREGGGDQPQHF.

The chain has TRBV4-1 and TRBJ2-7; possibly TRBD2 for D (5 bases). Trimming took 1 base from V and 0 from J, leaving 13 bases between them. The CDR3 is 16 residues long. Germline CDR1 is MGHRA and CDR2 is YSYEKL. In DNA form, the CDR3 reads TGCGCCAGCAGCCAAGTGCCCGGTACTAGCTCCTACGAGCAGTACTTC. Translated, it gives CASSQVPGTSSYEQYF.

V is TRBV25-1 and J is TRBJ2-7; 11 bases align to TRBD2. The CDR3 runs 17 residues. Germline V lookup: CDR1 MGHDK, CDR2 SYGVNS. J gave up 0 bases and V 4 bases, and 8 bases lay outside the gene matches. The CDR3 DNA sequence: TGTGCCAGCAGTGCGGGACTAGCGGAAGGAAGCTCCTACGAGCAGTACTTC. Residues: CASSAGLAEGSSYEQYF.

This clone was detected only once. The J gene is TRBJ1-2, the V gene TRBV2; D is unresolved. The CDR3 spans 12 residues. Trimming took 5 bases from V and 5 from J, leaving 9 bases between them. The germline V gene encodes CDR1 SNHLY and CDR2 FYNNEI. The CDR3 DNA reads as TGTGCCAGCAGTACGGAAGCGTATGGCTACACCTTC. It translates to CASSTEAYGYTF.

The chain uses TRBV4-2 and TRBJ1-2, with 7 positions matching TRBD1. CDR1 and CDR2 from the germline V gene are LGHNA and YNFKEQ. There are 15 residues in the CDR3. With V trimmed by 2 bases and J by 2 bases, 5 bases remained unmatched. CDR3 sequence: CASSQKGDSNYGYTF. CDR3 DNA sequence: TGTGCCAGCAGCCAAAAGGGGGACAGCAACTATGGCTACACCTTC.

The chain is built from TRBV4-1 and TRBJ1-4, with 8 bases that match TRBD1. Trimming removed 4 bases from V and 0 bases from J; junction bases left unmatched: 10. CDR3 length equals 18 residues. Germline lookup yields CDR1 MGHRA and CDR2 YSYEKL. The CDR3 spells CASSRGSGGSTTNEKLFF. The CDR3 coding sequence is TGCGCCAGCAGCCGCGGGTCAGGGGGCTCTACAACTAATGAAAAACTGTTTTTT.

The chain links TRBV19 to TRBJ2-3; possibly TRBD2 for D (6 bases). Between the trimmed V and J ends, which lost 1 base and 10 bases, there was a span of 12 bases. There are 13 residues in the CDR3. Germline V gene lookup returns CDR1 LNHDA and CDR2 SQIVND (reference sequence). The CDR3, as DNA: TGTGCCAGTAGTATAGCATCCGGGGGACCGCAGTATTTT. As protein: CASSIASGGPQYF.

V is TRBV5-1 and J is TRBJ2-1; TRBD2 matches at 7 bases. The CDR3 consists of 16 residues. The junction had 4 bases not matched to a gene; V was cut back by 1 base and J by 0 bases. Germline V gene lookup returns CDR1 SGHRS and CDR2 YFSETQ. The CDR3: CASSLLGGSSYNEQFF. The CDR3 nucleotides are TGCGCCAGCAGCTTGTTGGGGGGGAGCTCCTACAATGAGCAGTTCTTC.

In regard to this clone: This sample also contains other DNA sequences that code for the same CDR3. The genes are TRBV28 and TRBJ1-1; D might be TRBD1 (6 bases). V lost 6 bases, J lost 1 base, and 9 bases lay in between. Germline CDR1 reads MDHEN; CDR2 reads SYDVKM. The CDR3 is 13 amino acids. Written as DNA, the CDR3 is TGTGCCAGCAGATGGACAGAGAACACTGAAGCTTTCTTT. Translated: CASRWTENTEAFF.

This chain connects TRBV5-1 to TRBJ1-5; D is ambiguous. The ends were cut back, 0 bases at V and 8 bases at J, with 12 bases in the middle. The CDR3 loop spans 14 amino acids. Germline V gene data show CDR1 as SGHRS and CDR2 as YFSETQ. The CDR3 protein is CASSLGSSTEPQHF. The CDR3, as DNA: TGCGCCAGCAGCTTGGGGAGCAGTACGGAGCCCCAGCATTTT.

V and J are TRBV18 and TRBJ1-2; D ambiguous. Germline loops: CDR1 KGHSH, CDR2 LQKENI. CDR3 length: 15 residues. V lost 2 bases and J 0 bases, leaving 10 bases between the germline ends. Here the CDR3 reads CASSPDYTPNYGYTF. The CDR3 DNA is TGTGCCAGCTCACCAGATTACACCCCTAACTATGGCTACACCTTC.

The chain recombines TRBV7-2 with TRBJ1-2, with D possibly matching TRBD1 (5 bases). Germline CDR1 and CDR2: SGHTA and FQGNSA. The CDR3 length is 16 residues. Trimming removed 2 bases from V and 2 bases from J, with 15 bases in between. CDR3 region: CASSLTRGVGNYGYTF. CDR3 nucleotide sequence: TGTGCCAGCAGCTTAACCCGGGGGGTGGGGAACTATGGCTACACCTTC.

The V call is TRBV11-2, the J call TRBJ1-1; unclear D gene. The CDR3 totals 14 residues. The V end was cut by 1 base, the J end by 0 bases, with 6 bases between. Germline V lookup: CDR1 SGHAT, CDR2 FQNNGV. CDR3 sequence reads: CASSLALMNTEAFF. The CDR3 DNA is TGTGCCAGCAGCTTAGCCTTAATGAACACTGAAGCTTTCTTT. The full variable domain, in which reference TRBV11-2 and TRBJ1-1 provide the parts outside the CDR3, is EAGVAQSPRYKIIEKRQSVAFWCNPISGHATLYWYQQILGQGPKLLIQFQNNGVVDDSQLPKDRFSAERLKGVDSTLKIQPAKLEDSAVYLCASSLALMNTEAFFGQGTRLTVV.

This clone was observed a single time. The rearrangement links TRBV10-3 to TRBJ1-1, with D possibly being TRBD1 (6 bases). The V and J ends lost 2 bases and 3 bases respectively, with 7 bases between them. Germline V gene lookup returns CDR1 ENHRY and CDR2 SYGVKD. This CDR3 is built from 13 residues. CDR3 loop: CAISEDRYTEAFF. CDR3 DNA sequence: TGTGCCATCAGTGAGGACAGGTACACTGAAGCTTTCTTT.

The table lists this clone with a count of one. V and J are TRBV5-5 and TRBJ2-6; D gene uncertain. CDR3 length: 15 amino acids. Germline V gene data show CDR1 as SGHKS and CDR2 as YYEKEE (reference sequence). Deletions cut 6 bases from V and 0 bases from J, with 10 bases between. The CDR3 here is CASTDGRSGANVLTF. CDR3 sequence (DNA): TGTGCCAGCACCGATGGGCGCTCTGGGGCCAACGTCCTGACTTTC.